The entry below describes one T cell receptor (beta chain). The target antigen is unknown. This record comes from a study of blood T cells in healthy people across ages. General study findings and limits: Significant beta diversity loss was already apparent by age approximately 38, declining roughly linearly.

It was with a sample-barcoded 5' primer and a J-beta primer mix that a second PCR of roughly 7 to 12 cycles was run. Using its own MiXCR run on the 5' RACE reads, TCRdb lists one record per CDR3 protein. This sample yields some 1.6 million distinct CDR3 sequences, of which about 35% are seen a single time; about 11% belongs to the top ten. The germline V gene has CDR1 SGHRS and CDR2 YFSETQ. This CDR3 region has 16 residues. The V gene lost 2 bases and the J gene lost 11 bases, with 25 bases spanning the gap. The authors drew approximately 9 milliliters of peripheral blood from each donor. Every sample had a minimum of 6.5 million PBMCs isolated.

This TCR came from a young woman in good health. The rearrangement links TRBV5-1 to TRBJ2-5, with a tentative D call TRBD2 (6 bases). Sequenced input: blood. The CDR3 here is CASSFDAGLHYNEQYF. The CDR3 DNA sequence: TGCGCCAGCAGCTTTGACGCAGGACTACATTACAATGAGCAGTACTTC.